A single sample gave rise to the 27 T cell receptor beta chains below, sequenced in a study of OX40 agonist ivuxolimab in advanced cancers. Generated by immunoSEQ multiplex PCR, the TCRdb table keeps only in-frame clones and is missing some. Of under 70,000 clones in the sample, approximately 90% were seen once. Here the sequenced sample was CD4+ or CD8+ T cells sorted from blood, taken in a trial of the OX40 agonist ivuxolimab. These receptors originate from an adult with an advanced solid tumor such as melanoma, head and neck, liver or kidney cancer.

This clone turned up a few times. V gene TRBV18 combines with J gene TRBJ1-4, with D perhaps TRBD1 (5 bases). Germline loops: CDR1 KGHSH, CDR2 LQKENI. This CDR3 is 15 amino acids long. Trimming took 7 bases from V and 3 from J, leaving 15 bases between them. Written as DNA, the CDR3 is TGTGCCAGCTGCGCAGGGAAAACCCCTAATGAAAAACTGTTTTTT. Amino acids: CASCAGKTPNEKLFF.

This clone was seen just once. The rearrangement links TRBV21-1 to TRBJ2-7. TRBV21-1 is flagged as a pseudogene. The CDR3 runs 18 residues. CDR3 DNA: TGTGCCAGCAGCAAAGATTGGTTTTTAGGGACCCCCCCCGTCGAGCAGTACTTC. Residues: CASSKDWFLGTPPVEQYF.

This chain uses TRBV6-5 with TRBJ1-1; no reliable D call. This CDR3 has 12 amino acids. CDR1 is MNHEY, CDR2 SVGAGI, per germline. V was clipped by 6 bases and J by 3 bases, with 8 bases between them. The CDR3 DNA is TGTGCCAGCAGCCGTGGGGACACTGAAGCTTTCTTT. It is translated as CASSRGDTEAFF.

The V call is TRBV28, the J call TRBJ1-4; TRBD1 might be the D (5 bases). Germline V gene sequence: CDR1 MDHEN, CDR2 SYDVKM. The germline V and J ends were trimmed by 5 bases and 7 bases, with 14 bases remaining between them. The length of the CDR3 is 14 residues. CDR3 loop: CASSGGRGGEKLFF. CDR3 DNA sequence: TGTGCCAGCAGTGGGGGGAGGGGCGGTGAAAAACTGTTTTTT.

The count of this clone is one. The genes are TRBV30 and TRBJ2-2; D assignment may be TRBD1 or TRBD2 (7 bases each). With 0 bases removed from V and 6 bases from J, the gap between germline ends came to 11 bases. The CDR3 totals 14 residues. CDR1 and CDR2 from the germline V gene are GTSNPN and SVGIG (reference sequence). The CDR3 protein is CAWSVQGGAGELFF. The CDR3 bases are TGTGCCTGGAGTGTTCAGGGGGGGGCCGGGGAGCTGTTTTTT.

In nucleotides, the CDR3 is TGTGCCAGCAGTTACCGACAGGGAATGAACACTGAAGCTTTCTTT. This translates into CASSYRQGMNTEAFF. The rearrangement links TRBV6-5 to TRBJ1-1; the match to TRBD1 covers 7 bases. Germline V CDR1 and CDR2: MNHEY, SVGAGI. V trimming: 2 bases; J trimming: 0 bases; junction bases outside the gene matches: 3. The CDR3 length is 15 residues.

The CDR3 DNA sequence: TGTGCCAGCAGCTCATGGGCGGGGGGAGGAGTAGATGAGCAGTTCTTC. Translating it yields CASSSWAGGGVDEQFF. The gene calls are TRBV7-2 and TRBJ2-1; 8 bases map to TRBD2. J was trimmed by 8 bases and V by 4 bases; bases with no gene match: 13. The CDR3 sequence is 16 residues long. CDR1 is SGHTA, CDR2 FQGNSA, per germline.

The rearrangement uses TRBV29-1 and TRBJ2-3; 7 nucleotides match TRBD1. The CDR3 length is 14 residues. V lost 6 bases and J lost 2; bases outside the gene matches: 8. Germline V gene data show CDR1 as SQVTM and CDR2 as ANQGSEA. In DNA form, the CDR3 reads TGCAGCGTGGCGACAGGGAACCCCACAGATACGCAGTATTTT. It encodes CSVATGNPTDTQYF.

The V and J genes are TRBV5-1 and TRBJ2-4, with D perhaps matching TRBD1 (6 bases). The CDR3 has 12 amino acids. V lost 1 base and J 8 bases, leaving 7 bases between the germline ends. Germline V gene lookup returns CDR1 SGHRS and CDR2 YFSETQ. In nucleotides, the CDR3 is TGCGCCAGCAGCTTGTCAGGGGACATTCAGTACTTC. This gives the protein CASSLSGDIQYF.

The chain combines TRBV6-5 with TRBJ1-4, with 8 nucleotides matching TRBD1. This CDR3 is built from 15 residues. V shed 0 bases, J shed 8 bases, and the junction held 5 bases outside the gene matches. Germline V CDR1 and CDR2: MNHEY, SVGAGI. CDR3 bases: TGTGCCAGCAGTTACTCTTACAGGGGGAAGGAAAAACTGTTTTTT. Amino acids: CASSYSYRGKEKLFF.

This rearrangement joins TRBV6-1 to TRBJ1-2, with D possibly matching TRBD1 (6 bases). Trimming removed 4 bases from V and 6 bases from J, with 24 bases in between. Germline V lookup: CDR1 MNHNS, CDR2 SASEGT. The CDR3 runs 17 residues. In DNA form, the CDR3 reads TGTGCCAGCAGTGTCCCCGGGGGCCAACACGGGATGAATGGCTACACCTTC. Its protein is CASSVPGGQHGMNGYTF.

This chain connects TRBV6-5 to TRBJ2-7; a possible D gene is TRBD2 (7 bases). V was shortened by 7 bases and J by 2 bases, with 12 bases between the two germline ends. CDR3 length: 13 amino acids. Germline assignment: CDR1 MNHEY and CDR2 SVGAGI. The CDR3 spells CASTNGGPYEQYF. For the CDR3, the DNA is TGTGCCAGCACCAACGGGGGGCCCTACGAGCAGTACTTC.

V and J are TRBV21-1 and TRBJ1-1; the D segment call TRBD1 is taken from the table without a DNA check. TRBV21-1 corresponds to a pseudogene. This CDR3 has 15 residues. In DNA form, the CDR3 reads TGTGCCAGCAGCGGATGGGACAGCGTTAACACTGAAGCTTTCTTT. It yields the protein CASSGWDSVNTEAFF.

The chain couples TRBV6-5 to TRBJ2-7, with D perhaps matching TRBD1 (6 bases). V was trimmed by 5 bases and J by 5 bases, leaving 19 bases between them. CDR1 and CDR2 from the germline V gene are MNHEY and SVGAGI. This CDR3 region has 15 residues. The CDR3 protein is CASSATGLGAHEQYF. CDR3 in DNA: TGTGCCAGCAGTGCAACCGGCCTGGGGGCCCACGAGCAGTACTTC.

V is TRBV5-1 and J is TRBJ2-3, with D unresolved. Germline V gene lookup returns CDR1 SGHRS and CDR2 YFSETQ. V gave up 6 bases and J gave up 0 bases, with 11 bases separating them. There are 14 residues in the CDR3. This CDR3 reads CASTPEPSTDTQYF. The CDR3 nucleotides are TGCGCCAGCACTCCGGAGCCCAGCACAGATACGCAGTATTTT.

CDR3 bases: TGTGCCAGCTCACCGACGGATAGCTCCTACAATGAGCAGTTCTTC. It is translated as CASSPTDSSYNEQFF. This chain joins TRBV18 and TRBJ2-1, with D hard to call. Trimming pared 3 bases from V and 0 bases from J, leaving 9 bases between. Germline V lookup: CDR1 KGHSH, CDR2 LQKENI. The CDR3 is 15 amino acids. Based on the CDR3 plus reference TRBV18 and TRBJ2-1, the full variable domain is NAGVMQNPRHLVRRRGQEARLRCSPMKGHSHVYWYRQLPEEGLKFMVYLQKENIIDESGMPKERFSAEFPKEGPSILRIQQVVRGDSAAYFCASSPTDSSYNEQFFGPGTRLTVL.

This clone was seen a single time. For the CDR3, the DNA is TGTGCCAGCAGCTCCGGGTCTGGTGGCAGCAATCAGCCCCAGCATTTT. It yields the protein CASSSGSGGSNQPQHF. This chain joins TRBV5-6 and TRBJ1-5; D ambiguous. With 3 bases removed from V and 1 base from J, the gap between germline ends came to 14 bases. The CDR3 runs 16 residues. Germline V lookup: CDR1 SGHDT, CDR2 YYEEEE. Full variable domain (rest looked up from reference TRBV5-6 and TRBJ1-5): DAGVTQSPTHLIKTRGQQVTLRCSPKSGHDTVSWYQQALGQGPQFIFQYYEEEERQRGNFPDRFSGHQFPNYSSELNVNALLLGDSALYLCASSSGSGGSNQPQHFGDGTRLSIL.

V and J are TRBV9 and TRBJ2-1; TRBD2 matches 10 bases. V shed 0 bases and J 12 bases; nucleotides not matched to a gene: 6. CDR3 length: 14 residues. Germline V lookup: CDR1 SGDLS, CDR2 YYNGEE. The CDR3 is CASSVAERGGRQFF. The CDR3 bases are TGTGCCAGCAGCGTAGCTGAGCGGGGGGGCAGGCAGTTCTTC.

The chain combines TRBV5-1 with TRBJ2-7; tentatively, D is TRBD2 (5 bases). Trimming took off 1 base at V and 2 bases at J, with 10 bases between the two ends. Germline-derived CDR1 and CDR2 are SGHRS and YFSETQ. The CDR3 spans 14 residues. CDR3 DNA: TGCGCCAGCAGCTTGATGGACGGGGCCTACGAGCAGTACTTC. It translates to CASSLMDGAYEQYF.

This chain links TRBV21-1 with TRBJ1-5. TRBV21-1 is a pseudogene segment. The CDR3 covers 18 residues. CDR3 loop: CASSKAIVTLFSNQPQHF. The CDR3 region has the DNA TGTGCCAGCAGCAAAGCGATAGTAACACTATTTAGCAATCAGCCCCAGCATTTT.

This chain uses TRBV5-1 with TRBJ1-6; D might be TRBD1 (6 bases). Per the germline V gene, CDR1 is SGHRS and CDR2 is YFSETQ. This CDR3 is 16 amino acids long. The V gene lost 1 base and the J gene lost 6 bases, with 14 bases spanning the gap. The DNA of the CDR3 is TGCGCCAGCAGCTTGATACAGGGACATCTTAATTCACCCCTCCACTTT. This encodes CASSLIQGHLNSPLHF.

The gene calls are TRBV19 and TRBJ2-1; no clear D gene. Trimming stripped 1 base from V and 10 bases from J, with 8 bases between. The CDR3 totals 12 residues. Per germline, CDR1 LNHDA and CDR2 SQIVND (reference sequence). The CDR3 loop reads CASSIGEGEQFF. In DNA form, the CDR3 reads TGTGCCAGTAGTATAGGAGAAGGGGAGCAGTTCTTC. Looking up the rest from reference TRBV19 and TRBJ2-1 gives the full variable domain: DGGITQSPKYLFRKEGQNVTLSCEQNLNHDAMYWYRQDPGQGLRLIYYSQIVNDFQKGDIAEGYSVSREKKESFPLTVTSAQKNPTAFYLCASSIGEGEQFFGPGTRLTVL.

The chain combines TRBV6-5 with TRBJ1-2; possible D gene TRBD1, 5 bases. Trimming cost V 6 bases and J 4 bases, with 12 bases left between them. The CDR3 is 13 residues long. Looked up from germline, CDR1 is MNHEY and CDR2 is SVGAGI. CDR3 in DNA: TGTGCCAGCAGCAGGGCCGCCAGCTATGGCTACACCTTC. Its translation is CASSRAASYGYTF.

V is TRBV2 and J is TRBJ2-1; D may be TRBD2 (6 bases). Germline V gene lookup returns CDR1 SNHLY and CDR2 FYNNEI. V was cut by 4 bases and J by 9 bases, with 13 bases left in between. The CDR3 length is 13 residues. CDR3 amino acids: CASSARLAIEQFF. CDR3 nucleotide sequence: TGTGCCAGCAGTGCAAGGCTAGCGATTGAGCAGTTCTTC. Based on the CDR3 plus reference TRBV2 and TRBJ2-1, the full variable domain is EPEVTQTPSHQVTQMGQEVILRCVPISNHLYFYWYRQILGQKVEFLVSFYNNEISEKSEIFDDQFSVERPDGSNFTLKIRSTKLEDSAMYFCASSARLAIEQFFGPGTRLTVL.

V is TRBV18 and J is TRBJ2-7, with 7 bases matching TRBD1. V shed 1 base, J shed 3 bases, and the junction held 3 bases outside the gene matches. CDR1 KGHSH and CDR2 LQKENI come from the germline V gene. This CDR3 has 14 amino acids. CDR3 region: CASSPRGQSYEQYF. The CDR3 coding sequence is TGTGCCAGCTCACCACGGGGACAGAGCTACGAGCAGTACTTC.

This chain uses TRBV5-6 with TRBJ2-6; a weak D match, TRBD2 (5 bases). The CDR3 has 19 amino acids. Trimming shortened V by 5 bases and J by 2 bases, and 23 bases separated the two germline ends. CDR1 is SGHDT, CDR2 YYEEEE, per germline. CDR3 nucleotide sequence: TGTGCCAGCAGTTCCGCGCGGACGGGAATTGGGGCTGGGGCCAACGTCCTGACTTTC. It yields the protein CASSSARTGIGAGANVLTF. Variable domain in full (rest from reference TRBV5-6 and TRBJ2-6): DAGVTQSPTHLIKTRGQQVTLRCSPKSGHDTVSWYQQALGQGPQFIFQYYEEEERQRGNFPDRFSGHQFPNYSSELNVNALLLGDSALYLCASSSARTGIGAGANVLTFGAGSRLTVL.

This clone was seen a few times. The CDR3 DNA is TGCGCCAGCAGCCAAGGTTCGGGATTCGGGGCCAACGTCCTGACTTTC. As protein: CASSQGSGFGANVLTF. V and J are TRBV4-1 and TRBJ2-6, with D maybe TRBD2 (5 bases). Germline lookup yields CDR1 MGHRA and CDR2 YSYEKL. The CDR3 has 16 residues. Between the trimmed V and J ends, which lost 1 base and 4 bases, there was a span of 11 bases.